Reported below is one T cell receptor (beta chain). The specificity of this receptor is unknown. Within one base of it there is no much larger clone, and no base qualities were kept. This record belongs to a study of blood T cell repertoires in COVID-19 (dated by TCRdb to 2018 to 2021). Broadly, across the study: Samples covering the acute and convalescent phases of COVID-19 were provided by collaborators in the United States, Italy and Spain. The material from the prospective study consisted of cDNA or gDNA derived from T cells, B-cell-depleted T cells, or PBMCs. The dataset comprised deeply sampled blood TCRbeta repertoires from subjects exposed to, actively infected with, or recovered from COVID-19. A freely available public database, intended as a resource for researchers studying the immune response to SARS-CoV-2, is where the repertoires were released. Samples were obtained from the ongoing ImmuneRACE study (first 160 participants) and from 1,254 subjects provided by 6 global collaborators. Sample metadata almost always included a de-identified subject ID, COVID-19 status, age in years and sex. Where available, HLA class I and class II types were taken from metadata supplied by the sample provider and were not determined by assay-based typing. Here is what the overall study found, with its caveats: The amount of clinical and demographic metadata varied by source and participant and was provided uncurated.

Participants in the prospective study were enrolled through a virtual design, were aged about 18 to 100 years, and lived in some 24 United States geographic areas. To assign participants to cohorts, the prospective study relied on clinical history that participants themselves reported in a screening survey and a study questionnaire. ImmuneRACE Cohort 3 recovered participants were defined by two consecutive negative NP/OP PCR tests, healthcare professional clearance, or symptom resolution. Each participant in the prospective study had whole blood, serum and a nasopharyngeal or oropharyngeal swab collected by mobile phlebotomists. Additional blood draws and questionnaires over an approximately 2-month period could optionally be provided by prospective study participants. Prospective study blood samples were shipped either frozen or at room temperature before DNA extraction. A distance of 4 bases separates the germline ends of V and J, which lose 5 bases and 3 bases respectively. From its cysteine to its phenylalanine, the CDR3 spans 10 amino acids. The entry retains the CDR3 DNA only, 30 bases that are in frame from base 1. CDR1 and CDR2, looked up from the germline V gene (reference sequence), are GTSNPN and SVGIG.

The immunoSEQ Assay, a bias-controlled multiplex PCR, was used to amplify TCRbeta CDR3 regions from genomic DNA. As for how the authors treated the data: Within the assay, amplification of reference gene primers was used to estimate how many nucleated cells each sample contained. To quantify the absolute abundance of each unique TCRbeta CDR3 rearrangement, sequence reads were collapsed and filtered. For each sample, productive Simpson clonality was calculated as the square root of Simpson's diversity index across productive rearrangements. Held by TCRdb, this immuneACCESS table contains in-frame sequences only and omits some clones. Under half of the omission traces to an unresolved V gene where checked; the cause of the rest is unknown. V and J calls and clone size are those listed in that table; D and trimming were worked out from the DNA. The sample table shows approximately 150,000 clones, and around 80% are seen once. Roughly 15% of the sample is in the top ten clones.

Recombination linked TRBV30 to TRBJ1-1, with no D gene named confidently. This receptor was taken from a man aged 50 to 60 who had recovered from COVID-19. The specimen was PBMCs or T cells enriched from blood (not recorded which). The bases read TGTGCCTGGTTCTACACTGAAGCTTTCTTT. Protein translation: CAWFYTEAFF.